The present entry profiles one TCR beta chain with its context. The data derive from a study of CD8 T cells in Susac syndrome. RNA totalling roughly 0.45 to 1 ug underwent reverse transcription with random hexamers. Multiplex immunoSEQ PCR targeted 54 Vbeta and 13 Jbeta TCR beta segments. Using its own MiXCR run on the immunoSEQ multiplex PCR reads, TCRdb lists one record per CDR3 protein. The data contain over 300,000 distinct CDR3 sequences, approximately 90% of them singletons. Sequencing of TCR beta was performed on blood CD8+ T cells and on blood CD4+ T cells. Negative isolation yielded the CD8+ and CD4+ T cells, while FACS enriched the TEMRA cells. Germline V gives CDR1 SGHTA, CDR2 FQGNSA. The CDR3 has 15 residues. V shed 0 bases and J shed 6 bases, with 11 bases lying between them.

V usage is TRBV7-2 and J usage is TRBJ2-2; D is unclear. The TCR was taken from a human donor with multiple sclerosis. Sample: CD4+ T cells from PBMCs. CDR3 coding DNA: TGTGCCAGCAGCTTAGCATTTGTAACCTCCGGGGAGCTGTTTTTT. It is translated as CASSLAFVTSGELFF.